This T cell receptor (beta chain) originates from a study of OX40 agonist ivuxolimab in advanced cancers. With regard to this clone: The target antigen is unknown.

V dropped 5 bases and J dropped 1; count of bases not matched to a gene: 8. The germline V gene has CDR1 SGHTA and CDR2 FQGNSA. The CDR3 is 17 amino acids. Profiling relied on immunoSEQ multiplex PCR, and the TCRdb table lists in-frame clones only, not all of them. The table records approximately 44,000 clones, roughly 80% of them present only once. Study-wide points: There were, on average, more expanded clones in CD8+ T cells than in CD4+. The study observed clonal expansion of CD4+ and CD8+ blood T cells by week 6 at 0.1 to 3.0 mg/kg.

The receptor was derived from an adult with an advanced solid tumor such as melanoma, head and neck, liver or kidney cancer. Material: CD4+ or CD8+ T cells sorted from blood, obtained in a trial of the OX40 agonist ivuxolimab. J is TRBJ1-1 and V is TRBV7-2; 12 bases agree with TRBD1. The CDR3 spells CASSHGPGQGANTEAFF. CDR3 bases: TGTGCCAGCAGCCATGGTCCGGGACAGGGGGCGAACACTGAAGCTTTCTTT.